The 27 T cell receptor beta chains below come from one sample, sequenced in a study of beta chain features in type 1 diabetes. Study-wide results and limits: Researchers report that Type 1 diabetes patients had moderately but significantly shorter TCRB CDR3s across all four CD4+ subsets.

Investigators reverse transcribed all isolated RNA, so they sequenced expressed TCRB transcripts. Sequencing was performed with immunoSEQ multiplex PCR; in TCRdb, only in-frame clones are kept and a portion is missing. The sample carries hundreds of thousands of clones, roughly 13% recorded once. These receptors' antigens are unknown. Sequencing was done on a sample of naive CD4+ T cells from blood. These receptors all stem from a man between 18 and 35 years old with type 1 diabetes.

V and J are TRBV7-2 and TRBJ1-5; D perhaps matches TRBD1 (5 bases). V dropped 0 bases and J dropped 2 bases, with 5 bases sitting between them. Germline V CDR1 and CDR2: SGHTA, FQGNSA. The CDR3 runs 14 residues. The CDR3 sequence: CASSLAGGNQPQHF. As DNA, the CDR3 is TGTGCCAGCAGCTTAGCAGGGGGCAATCAGCCCCAGCATTTT. Full variable domain (missing parts from reference TRBV7-2 and TRBJ1-5): GAGVSQSPSNKVTEKGKDVELRCDPISGHTALYWYRQSLGQGLEFLIYFQGNSAPDKSGLPSDRFSAERTGGSVSTLTIQRTQQEDSAVYLCASSLAGGNQPQHFGDGTRLSIL.

The chain carries TRBV29-1 and TRBJ2-7; TRBD1 matches 7 bases. This CDR3 is 13 amino acids long. The germline V gene has CDR1 SQVTM and CDR2 ANQGSEA. The V gene end was trimmed by 5 bases and the J gene end by 1 base; junction bases not matched to a gene: 5. The CDR3 spells CSVHYRGSYEQYF. CDR3 sequence (DNA): TGCAGCGTTCACTACAGGGGTTCCTACGAGCAGTACTTC.

This clone occurred a few times. The rearrangement joins TRBV19 to TRBJ2-7; D is unresolved. V dropped 1 base and J dropped 2 bases, with 9 bases sitting between them. The CDR3 is 14 amino acids. The germline V gene has CDR1 LNHDA and CDR2 SQIVND (reference sequence). CDR3 protein: CASSIGGYTYEQYF. The CDR3 region has the DNA TGTGCCAGTAGTATAGGTGGATACACCTACGAGCAGTACTTC.

The chain employs TRBV7-2 and TRBJ1-5; 8 bases align to TRBD1. J gave up 13 bases and V 1 base, and 3 bases lay outside the gene matches. Germline values: CDR1 SGHTA, CDR2 FQGNSA. The CDR3 length is 12 residues. The CDR3 sequence is CASSLEDRAQHF. The CDR3, as DNA: TGTGCCAGCAGCTTAGAGGACAGGGCACAGCATTTT.

The rearrangement joins TRBV9 to TRBJ2-1; maybe TRBD2 (6 bases). Germline CDR1 and CDR2: SGDLS and YYNGEE. The CDR3 is made up of 16 amino acids. The germline V and J ends were trimmed by 2 bases and 0 bases, with 12 bases remaining between them. This CDR3 reads CASSVFRGSSYNEQFF. CDR3 coding DNA: TGTGCCAGCAGCGTTTTTCGGGGGAGCTCCTACAATGAGCAGTTCTTC.

V and J are TRBV13 and TRBJ1-2; no reliable D call. The CDR3 has 12 residues. The ends were cut back, 5 bases at V and 7 bases at J, with 11 bases in the middle. CDR1 is PRHDT, CDR2 FYEKMQ, per germline (reference sequence). This CDR3 reads CASSRTVFGYTF. As DNA, the CDR3 is TGTGCCAGCAGCCGAACCGTATTTGGCTACACCTTC.

This chain uses TRBV2 with TRBJ1-5, with TRBD1 matching 7 bases. The CDR3 covers 17 residues. V shed 5 bases, J shed 0 bases, and the junction held 10 bases outside the gene matches. Germline CDR1 is SNHLY and CDR2 is FYNNEI. CDR3 nucleotides: TGTGCCAGCAGTCCCCCGGGACAGCGTCATAGCAATCAGCCCCAGCATTTT. This gives the protein CASSPPGQRHSNQPQHF.

This clone was seen a few times. Given a much more abundant clone one base away, this may be a read error. In the same sample, other DNA sequences code for this CDR3. The chain links TRBV7-9 to TRBJ2-7; no reliable D call. The length of the CDR3 is 11 residues. Germline loops: CDR1 SEHNR, CDR2 FQNEAQ (reference sequence). Trimming took off 3 bases at V and 1 base at J, with 1 base between the two ends. In nucleotides, the CDR3 is TGTGCCAGCAGCTTTTCCTACGAGCAGTACTTC. It codes for CASSFSYEQYF.

This clone has just a few counts. The chain employs TRBV30 and TRBJ2-5, with D possibly being TRBD2 (5 bases). V shed 4 bases and J shed 5 bases, with 11 bases lying between them. The CDR3 has 12 amino acids. CDR1 and CDR2 from the germline V gene are GTSNPN and SVGIG (reference sequence). The CDR3 is CAWKGLGETQYF. The CDR3 region has the DNA TGTGCCTGGAAAGGACTGGGGGAGACCCAGTACTTC.

This clone was recorded a few times. The chain joins TRBV18 to TRBJ2-7, with 8 nucleotides matching TRBD1. The V gene's germline CDR1 is KGHSH and CDR2 LQKENI. The CDR3 totals 15 residues. The trim removed 2 bases at V and 2 bases at J, leaving 5 bases unmatched. The CDR3, as DNA: TGTGCCAGCTCACCAGGACAGGGAATCCCCTACGAGCAGTACTTC. Amino acids: CASSPGQGIPYEQYF.

The chain uses TRBV7-9 and TRBJ1-1, with 9 bases lining up with TRBD1. Germline CDR1 and CDR2: SEHNR and FQNEAQ (reference sequence). V lost 5 bases and J lost 1; bases outside the gene matches: 5. This CDR3 is built from 15 residues. CDR3 region: CASSRGQGGNTEAFF. CDR3 bases: TGTGCCAGCAGCCGGGGACAGGGTGGGAACACTGAAGCTTTCTTT.

In its sample, this clone was seen a few times. The genes are TRBV25-1 and TRBJ2-7; D could derive from TRBD1 or TRBD2 (5 bases each). Germline values: CDR1 MGHDK, CDR2 SYGVNS. The CDR3 loop spans 15 amino acids. Trimming left V 2 bases short and J 3 bases short, with 14 bases between. CDR3: CASSEDRGASYEQYF. The CDR3 DNA sequence: TGTGCCAGCAGTGAAGATAGGGGAGCTAGCTACGAGCAGTACTTC.

The chain recombines TRBV28 with TRBJ2-7, with 8 bases that match TRBD1. CDR3 size: 13 residues. CDR1 and CDR2 (germline): MDHEN, SYDVKM. J lost 7 bases, V lost 4 bases, and 6 bases had no gene match. The CDR3 region is CASSYNRDREQYF. Here the CDR3 DNA reads TGTGCCAGCAGTTACAACCGGGACAGGGAGCAGTACTTC.

The rearrangement joins TRBV7-2 to TRBJ1-2; no firm D call. V was shortened by 1 base and J by 9 bases, with 18 bases between the two germline ends. CDR3 size: 15 residues. CDR1 and CDR2 from the germline V gene are SGHTA and FQGNSA. The CDR3 bases are TGTGCCAGCAGCTTAGAAGGAGCACGATTAGGGAGCTACACCTTC. Translation gives CASSLEGARLGSYTF. Supplemented by reference TRBV7-2 and TRBJ1-2, the full variable domain reads GAGVSQSPSNKVTEKGKDVELRCDPISGHTALYWYRQSLGQGLEFLIYFQGNSAPDKSGLPSDRFSAERTGGSVSTLTIQRTQQEDSAVYLCASSLEGARLGSYTFGSGTRLTVV.

The chain has TRBV5-4 and TRBJ2-5; D is perhaps TRBD2 (6 bases). The CDR3 runs 14 residues. CDR1 SGHNT and CDR2 YYREEE come from the germline V gene (reference sequence). Trimming left V 4 bases short and J 1 base short, with 11 bases between. The DNA for the CDR3 is TGTGCCAGCAGCCAGGGACTCGGCCAAGAGACCCAGTACTTC. Translated, it gives CASSQGLGQETQYF.

This clone was found a few times. V gene TRBV10-3 combines with J gene TRBJ1-5; D unclear. V was pared by 0 bases and J by 7 bases, with 10 bases between. Germline V gene lookup returns CDR1 ENHRY and CDR2 SYGVKD. The CDR3 extends over 14 amino acids. The CDR3 sequence: CAISESKGQQPQHF. For the CDR3, the DNA is TGTGCCATCAGTGAGTCTAAGGGTCAGCAGCCCCAGCATTTT.

There are a few counts of this clone. The J gene is TRBJ1-2, the V gene TRBV30; 7 bases are shared with TRBD1. The CDR3 consists of 16 residues. J was trimmed by 5 bases and V by 4 bases; bases with no gene match: 16. Germline V CDR1 and CDR2: GTSNPN, SVGIG (reference sequence). The CDR3 bases are TGTGCCTGGACCGGGACAGCCGCTAACGGGGCATATGGCTACACCTTC. Residues: CAWTGTAANGAYGYTF.

The chain links TRBV7-2 to TRBJ2-2, with TRBD1 identical over 8 bases. V shed 2 bases, J shed 1 base, and the junction held 3 bases outside the gene matches. From germline, CDR1 is SGHTA and CDR2 FQGNSA. This CDR3 contains 16 residues. CDR3 residues: CASSLQGALNTGELFF. CDR3 DNA: TGTGCCAGCAGCTTACAGGGGGCCCTGAACACCGGGGAGCTGTTTTTT.

Written as DNA, the CDR3 is TGTGCCAGCAGTGAGCTGTACAATGAGCAGTTCTTC. This gives the protein CASSELYNEQFF. This chain connects TRBV25-1 to TRBJ2-1; D gene uncertain. V was pared by 3 bases and J by 4 bases, with 4 bases between. The germline V gene encodes CDR1 MGHDK and CDR2 SYGVNS. CDR3 size: 12 residues.

The genes are TRBV9 and TRBJ1-4; no firm D call. The germline V gene has CDR1 SGDLS and CDR2 YYNGEE. The CDR3 has 13 residues. Trimming left V 1 base short and J 8 bases short, with 9 bases between. The CDR3 region has the DNA TGTGCCAGCAGCGTACGGGTGGGCGAAAAACTGTTTTTT. This encodes CASSVRVGEKLFF. Together with reference TRBV9 and TRBJ1-4, the CDR3 gives the full variable domain: DSGVTQTPKHLITATGQRVTLRCSPRSGDLSVYWYQQSLDQGLQFLIQYYNGEERAKGNILERFSAQQFPDLHSELNLSSLELGDSALYFCASSVRVGEKLFFGSGTQLSVL.

This clone was observed a handful of times. Other DNA sequences in this specimen translate into the identical CDR3. The chain employs TRBV5-1 and TRBJ1-1; 11 bases agree with TRBD1. Per germline, CDR1 SGHRS and CDR2 YFSETQ. The length of the CDR3 is 15 residues. The J segment lost 2 bases and the V segment lost 1 base, leaving 1 base of the junction unmatched. CDR3 coding DNA: TGCGCCAGCAGCTTGCGGACAGGGGGCAACACTGAAGCTTTCTTT. Amino acids: CASSLRTGGNTEAFF.

In the case of this clone: Distinct nucleotide sequences in the sample also encode this CDR3. The chain is built from TRBV9 and TRBJ2-5, with D tentatively TRBD1 (5 bases). This CDR3 contains 14 residues. Germline CDR1 is SGDLS and CDR2 is YYNGEE. V was shortened by 0 bases and J by 1 base, with 7 bases between the two germline ends. CDR3 amino acids: CASSVAGSQETQYF. The CDR3 DNA is TGTGCCAGCAGCGTAGCAGGGTCCCAAGAGACCCAGTACTTC.

A few counts support this clone. The chain couples TRBV7-9 to TRBJ1-6; D is ambiguous. Germline V gives CDR1 SEHNR, CDR2 FQNEAQ (reference sequence). Between the trimmed V and J ends, which lost 1 base and 11 bases, there was a span of 6 bases. The CDR3 length is 12 residues. CDR3: CASSLVSTPLHF. DNA of the CDR3: TGTGCCAGCAGCTTAGTATCGACACCCCTCCACTTT.

The chain couples TRBV28 to TRBJ2-5; D unresolved. This CDR3 is 14 amino acids long. Trimming left V 4 bases short and J 1 base short, with 10 bases between. Germline CDR1 reads MDHEN; CDR2 reads SYDVKM. The CDR3 nucleotides are TGTGCCAGCAGTTGGCCCCAGTTCCAAGAGACCCAGTACTTC. Translating gives CASSWPQFQETQYF.

The chain employs TRBV29-1 and TRBJ2-3; D gene uncertain. The V end lost 4 bases, the J end lost 10 bases, and 15 bases lay between the germline ends. Germline V gives CDR1 SQVTM, CDR2 ANQGSEA. The CDR3 sequence is 12 residues long. The CDR3, as DNA: TGCAGCGTTGGATTTGAGGATTACCCGCAGTATTTT. Protein sequence: CSVGFEDYPQYF.

This clone has just a few counts. The V call is TRBV25-1, the J call TRBJ2-5; D uncertain. V lost 0 bases and J 10 bases, leaving 24 bases between the germline ends. CDR1 MGHDK and CDR2 SYGVNS come from the germline V gene. This CDR3 is 17 amino acids long. CDR3 sequence (DNA): TGTGCCAGCAGTGAATATGGTGATGGGCCTCCAGTGCCGGGCCAGTACTTC. As protein: CASSEYGDGPPVPGQYF.

This clone was seen a few times. The gene calls are TRBV7-8 and TRBJ2-3; D remains ambiguous. This CDR3 is 14 amino acids long. Germline-derived CDR1 and CDR2 are SGHVS and FQNEAQ. The V end lost 5 bases, the J end lost 0 bases, and 9 bases lay between the germline ends. This CDR3 is CASSRTDSTDTQYF. In nucleotides, the CDR3 is TGTGCCAGCAGCCGAACAGACAGCACAGATACGCAGTATTTT.